The subject of this entry is one T cell receptor (beta chain). Its target is unknown. This specimen belongs to a study of shared clonotypes between healthy human individuals. Using approximately 200 ng DNA, 25,000 to 35,000 T cell genomes, the sorted-subset replicate PCRs were run. Assay: immunoSEQ multiplex PCR; the TCRdb copy retains only in-frame clones and omits some. The profile shows nearly 1,000,000 clones, 60% to 85% of them singletons. Study-wide results and caveats: Of the naive CD4 clonotypes, around 4.7% were shared across a handful of donors.

Every donor, a Caucasian adult, lived in Nashville, Tennessee. The split of CD4+ cells yielded CD45RA+ naive and CD45RA-negative memory subsets. This TCR was sampled from a man younger than 35 in good health. The sequenced sample consisted of memory CD4+ T cells sorted from blood. The subset is: CD45RA-negative fraction.

The DNA of the CDR3 is TGCAGCGTTGTTAGGGACAGGGCTTTCGAGACCCAGTACTTC. Its protein product is CSVVRDRAFETQYF. V usage is TRBV29-1 and J usage is TRBJ2-5, with 9 bases that match TRBD1. This CDR3 is built from 14 residues. Trimming removed 4 bases from V and 5 bases from J; junction bases left unmatched: 8. The germline V gene encodes CDR1 SQVTM and CDR2 ANQGSEA.